Each of the 3 T cell receptor beta chains below was sequenced from the same sample in a study of PD-1 blockade in classical Hodgkin lymphoma. Here immunoSEQ multiplex PCR was the method, and the copy in TCRdb shows in-frame clones only, minus some. Of about 42,000 clones listed, 70% to 80% are singletons. Each patient experienced a relapse that followed autologous stem cell transplantation, and brentuximab vedotin exposure varied. The input for sequencing was peripheral blood mononuclear cells (PBMCs), taken at baseline. Receptor source: a human donor with classical Hodgkin lymphoma.

V is TRBV7-9 and J is TRBJ1-2, with D unresolved. From germline, CDR1 is SEHNR and CDR2 FQNEAQ (reference sequence). This CDR3 is 12 amino acids long. The V end lost 1 base, the J end lost 5 bases, and 5 bases lay between the germline ends. The CDR3 is CASSLERYGYTF. The CDR3 nucleotides read TGTGCCAGCAGCTTAGAGAGATATGGCTACACCTTC.

The chain recombines TRBV27 with TRBJ2-7; D not resolved. The V and J ends lost 3 bases and 7 bases respectively, with 10 bases between them. Germline V gene sequence: CDR1 MNHEY, CDR2 SMNVEV (reference sequence). This CDR3 is built from 12 residues. CDR3 sequence reads: CASSFNSQEQYF. Written as DNA, the CDR3 is TGTGCCAGCAGTTTTAACTCCCAGGAGCAGTACTTC.

The rearrangement links TRBV4-1 to TRBJ1-5; possibly TRBD1 for D (6 bases). CDR1 MGHRA and CDR2 YSYEKL come from the germline V gene. This CDR3 is 16 amino acids long. Trimming left V 3 bases short and J 2 bases short, with 14 bases between. The CDR3 region is CASSHTGGDGNQPQHF. The CDR3 bases are TGCGCCAGCAGCCACACGGGGGGCGACGGCAATCAGCCCCAGCATTTT.